In this sample, the clone carrying this TCR beta chain turned up once. Its cognate antigen is unknown. This CDR3 is 13 amino acids long. The ends were cut back, 6 bases at V and 7 bases at J, with 12 bases in the middle. This record comes from a study of CD8 T cells in ankylosing spondylitis. General study findings and limits: There was a TCR beta motif, made of fewer than 10 highly homologous variants, that appeared characteristic of ankylosing spondylitis blood. Matched ankylosing spondylitis synovial fluid reportedly showed significant enrichment of disease-linked clones. Disease-linked clones proved CD8+ and comparatively uncommon in peripheral blood.

Making use of molecular barcodes, quantitative 5'-RACE generated TCR beta libraries. TCRdb fed the 5' RACE reads into MiXCR, producing one record per CDR3 protein. This table holds around 100,000 distinct CDR3 sequences, approximately 25% found once. J is TRBJ2-2 and V is TRBV12-3 or TRBV12-4; D could derive from TRBD1 or TRBD2 (6 bases each). The receptor comes from a male donor with ankylosing spondylitis. The sequencing input was synovial fluid, either unsorted or a sorted T cell fraction (not recorded which). The CDR3 region has the DNA TGTGCCAGCAGCAGGGGCGGGGACGGGGAGCTGTTTTTT. It translates to CASSRGGDGELFF.